The 16 T cell receptor beta chains below come from one sample, sequenced in a study of CD8+ T cells in alopecia areata. Treatment given: oral pan-JAK inhibitor, 5-10 mg twice daily. Sequencing relied on a cDNA template that was reverse transcribed from extracted RNA. Repertoires were generated with immunoSEQ multiplex PCR, while TCRdb's copy carries only in-frame clones and drops some. The repertoire holds about 120,000 clones, with roughly three fifths as singletons. The sample in question was CD8+ T cells sorted from blood, obtained at week 24, from a patient treated with tofacitinib. The receptor source for this set is a human donor with alopecia areata.

The chain uses TRBV19 and TRBJ2-1; 16 nucleotides align to TRBD2. V dropped 5 bases and J dropped 2; count of bases not matched to a gene: 6. Germline loops: CDR1 LNHDA, CDR2 SQIVND (reference sequence). The CDR3 covers 18 residues. The CDR3 protein is CASSSGTSGGGPYNEQFF. CDR3 bases: TGTGCCAGTAGTTCCGGGACTAGCGGGGGGGGCCCCTACAATGAGCAGTTCTTC.

The chain joins TRBV10-2 to TRBJ1-2; no definite D call. This CDR3 has 12 amino acids. Germline CDR1 WSHSY, CDR2 SAAADI. V lost 3 bases, J lost 7 bases, and 9 bases lay in between. As DNA, the CDR3 is TGCGCCAGCAGTGATAACAATGTTGGCTACACCTTC. Residues: CASSDNNVGYTF.

The V gene is TRBV27, the J gene TRBJ2-4; D possibly corresponds to TRBD1 (5 bases). Between the trimmed V and J ends, which lost 1 base and 8 bases, there was a span of 9 bases. CDR3 length equals 13 residues. In germline, CDR1 is MNHEY, CDR2 SMNVEV (reference sequence). The CDR3 nucleotides are TGTGCCAGCAGTTTATACAGGTTCGACATTCAGTACTTC. Translating it yields CASSLYRFDIQYF.

The chain combines TRBV11-2 with TRBJ2-3, with D uncertain. CDR1 is SGHAT and CDR2 is FQNNGV in the germline V gene. The CDR3 contains 12 residues. The ends were cut back, 5 bases at V and 5 bases at J, with 8 bases in the middle. The CDR3, as DNA: TGTGCCAGCAGCCCTATGGGAGATACGCAGTATTTT. Amino acid sequence: CASSPMGDTQYF.

The V gene is TRBV15, the J gene TRBJ2-7, with 10 positions matching TRBD1. With V trimmed by 0 bases and J by 0 bases, 2 bases remained unmatched. This CDR3 contains 16 residues. Germline loops: CDR1 LNHNV, CDR2 YYDKDF (reference sequence). The CDR3 loop reads CATSRETGGSSYEQYF. The CDR3, as DNA: TGTGCCACCAGCAGAGAGACAGGGGGCTCCTCCTACGAGCAGTACTTC.

In its sample, this clone ranks as medium-sized (0.01 to 0.1%). This chain links TRBV7-2 with TRBJ2-2; 12 bases are a match to TRBD1. Germline V gives CDR1 SGHTA, CDR2 FQGNSA. With 6 bases clipped from V and 3 bases from J, the junction kept 14 bases outside the gene matches. The CDR3 contains 19 residues. Written as DNA, the CDR3 is TGTGCCAGCAGAAAATGGGGACAGGGGGCAGCGAAGTACACCGGGGAGCTGTTTTTT. Translated: CASRKWGQGAAKYTGELFF.

The rearrangement joins TRBV21-1 to TRBJ1-2; whether TRBD1, the table's D call, matches the DNA was not checked. TRBV21-1 is a pseudogene segment. This CDR3 spans 14 amino acids. The CDR3 region is CASSKAGQGGGYTF. DNA of the CDR3: TGTGCCAGCAGCAAAGCGGGACAGGGTGGTGGCTACACCTTC.

As regards this clone: The same CDR3 arises from other DNA sequences in this sample as well. The chain joins TRBV27 to TRBJ2-3; no definite D call. Germline V gene data show CDR1 as MNHEY and CDR2 as SMNVEV (reference sequence). The CDR3 is 12 residues long. V shed 4 bases and J shed 5 bases, with 7 bases lying between them. The CDR3 nucleotides read TGTGCCAGCAGTTCCCGCATAGATACGCAGTATTTT. This translates into CASSSRIDTQYF.

The CDR3, as DNA: TGCGCCAGCAGCCCCTGGGGAAGCGGATTCTACAATGAGCAGTTCTTC. It specifies CASSPWGSGFYNEQFF. The chain employs TRBV4-1 and TRBJ2-1, with D perhaps matching TRBD2 (5 bases). V shed 4 bases and J shed 3 bases, with 16 bases lying between them. This CDR3 has 16 amino acids. The V gene's germline CDR1 is MGHRA and CDR2 YSYEKL.

This chain uses TRBV13 with TRBJ2-7; TRBD2 matches 9 bases. The CDR3 runs 15 residues. Trimming removed 8 bases from V and 0 bases from J; junction bases left unmatched: 8. From germline, CDR1 is PRHDT and CDR2 FYEKMQ (reference sequence). The CDR3 protein is CASLDSGGSSYEQYF. CDR3 coding DNA: TGTGCCAGCCTCGACAGCGGGGGGAGCTCCTACGAGCAGTACTTC.

The V call is TRBV6-1, the J call TRBJ1-1, with 7 bases identical to TRBD1. Per germline, CDR1 MNHNS and CDR2 SASEGT. This CDR3 spans 13 amino acids. The ends lost 3 bases at V and 6 bases at J; junction bases unmatched: 4. CDR3 loop: CASSDYRGAEAFF. As DNA, the CDR3 is TGTGCCAGCAGTGATTACAGGGGAGCTGAAGCTTTCTTT.

The J gene is TRBJ2-7, the V gene TRBV6-1; a weak D match, TRBD1 (6 bases). Germline V CDR1 and CDR2: MNHNS, SASEGT. CDR3 length equals 14 residues. V gave up 4 bases and J gave up 5 bases, with 15 bases separating them. The CDR3 spells CASSGFWTVDEQYF. CDR3 nucleotide sequence: TGTGCCAGCAGTGGTTTTTGGACAGTCGACGAGCAGTACTTC.

This clone showed up just a few times. The V and J genes are TRBV7-8 and TRBJ2-1, with 9 positions matching TRBD1. The V segment lost 5 bases and the J segment 4 bases; nucleotides outside the gene matches: 6. Per germline, CDR1 SGHVS and CDR2 FQNEAQ. The CDR3 runs to 15 residues. CDR3 in DNA: TGTGCCAGCAGCCCGACAGGGGGGCCTTACAATGAGCAGTTCTTC. It encodes CASSPTGGPYNEQFF.

V usage is TRBV7-2 and J usage is TRBJ2-6; D gene uncertain. The CDR3 extends over 14 amino acids. Germline V gives CDR1 SGHTA, CDR2 FQGNSA. V lost 6 bases to trimming and J lost 0 bases, with 6 bases between them. The CDR3 region has the DNA TGTGCCAGCAGTTACAACTCTGGGGCCAACGTCCTGACTTTC. It translates to CASSYNSGANVLTF.

The table lists this clone with a count of one. Germline and junction disagree at one end, which may indicate a read error. The chain joins TRBV7-7 to TRBJ2-5; D uncertain. This CDR3 region has 13 residues. Per germline, CDR1 SSHAT and CDR2 FNYEAQ (reference sequence). The CDR3 is CASSLRLGETQYF. CDR3 in DNA: TGTGCTAGCAGCTTAAGGCTGGGAGAGACCCAGTACTTC.

This clone was seen a handful of times. CDR3 sequence reads: CSVEDRITDTQYF. DNA for the CDR3: TGCAGCGTTGAAGATAGGATTACAGATACGCAGTATTTT. This chain joins TRBV29-1 and TRBJ2-3; no clear D. Germline V lookup: CDR1 SQVTM, CDR2 ANQGSEA. V was clipped by 0 bases and J by 3 bases, with 7 bases between them. The CDR3 contains 13 residues.